There are many counts of the clone carrying this TCR beta chain. The antigen is unknown. TCRdb used MiXCR to reprocess the reads, holding one entry per CDR3 protein. The sample contains approximately 550,000 distinct CDR3 sequences, approximately 15% of which appear only once. This sample was included in a study of T cell repertoires in cytomegalovirus infection. Study information: The public TCR beta signatures pointed to both CMV infection and matching HLA type.

General observations from the study: Carriage of CMV together with the relevant HLA was identifiable through cumulative public TCR beta family frequency. The response measured ex vivo was dominated by TCR beta clonotypes (HLA-C-restricted and CMV-specific).

Trimming removed 6 bases from V and 2 bases from J; junction bases left unmatched: 7. This CDR3 comprises 14 residues. The germline V gene has CDR1 MNHNS and CDR2 SASEGT. The chain combines TRBV6-1 with TRBJ2-7; TRBD2 agrees at 7 bases. The sequence came from a human donor in good health (CMV status not recorded). Some clones in this sample may be carry-over from other donors' samples. Specimen: CD8+ T cells from PBMCs. The CDR3 sequence is CASSFGGSTYEQYF. The CDR3 bases are TGTGCCAGCAGCTTCGGGGGGAGCACCTACGAGCAGTACTTC.